A selection of T cell receptor beta chains follows, all from one sample in a study of metastatic and nonmetastatic thyroid tumors. MiXCR re-clonotyped the PCR reads for TCRdb. The profile shows about 20,000 clones, under 30% of them singletons. Sequences were obtained from tumor tissue. The origin of the receptors is a male donor with papillary thyroid cancer or a benign thyroid nodule (not recorded which). Some clones in this sample may be carry-over from other donors' samples. Each CDR3 is given with its conserved first and last residue. A D gene is named only where the DNA matches it firmly. Only some rows state a clone size, as once, few, many or a class for expanded clones.

cdr3_aa: CATRSRGFHEQYF
cdr3_nt: TGTGCCACCAGATCACGGGGTTTCCACGAGCAGTACTTC
clone_size: many
j_call: TRBJ2-7
v_call: TRBV12-3/TRBV12-4
d_call: -

cdr3_aa: CASSIPGRTNTGELFF
cdr3_nt: TGTGCCAGCAGCATACCGGGACGTACGAACACCGGGGAGCTGTTTTTT
clone_size: medium-sized
j_call: TRBJ2-2
v_call: TRBV7-2
d_call: -

cdr3_aa: CASHWGHEQYF
cdr3_nt: TGTGCCAGCCATTGGGGCCACGAGCAGTACTTC
clone_size: large
j_call: TRBJ2-7
v_call: TRBV2
d_call: -

cdr3_aa: CASSLAQGLDQHF
cdr3_nt: TGTGCCAGCAGTTTAGCGCAAGGGCTCGACCAGCACTTC
clone_size: -
j_call: TRBJ2-7
v_call: TRBV12-3/TRBV12-4
d_call: -

cdr3_aa: CASSSGTASNTGELFF
cdr3_nt: TGTGCCAGCAGCAGCGGGACAGCCTCGAACACCGGGGAGCTGTTTTTT
clone_size: medium-sized
j_call: TRBJ2-2
v_call: TRBV6-1
d_call: -

cdr3_aa: CCATSGGSEQFF
cdr3_nt: TGCTGTGCTACATCCGGAGGCAGCGAGCAGTTCTTC
clone_size: -
j_call: TRBJ2-1
v_call: TRBV20-1
d_call: -

cdr3_aa: CASSLGGWADTQYF
cdr3_nt: TGTGCCAGCAGTTTGGGGGGGTGGGCAGATACGCAGTATTTT
clone_size: few
j_call: TRBJ2-3
v_call: TRBV6-1
d_call: TRBD2

cdr3_aa: CASSFPTSGGREETQYF
cdr3_nt: TGTGCCAGCAGTTTCCCGACTAGCGGGGGAAGGGAAGAGACCCAGTACTTC
clone_size: few
j_call: TRBJ2-5
v_call: TRBV27
d_call: TRBD2

cdr3_aa: CARGWAPTTVKEQFF
cdr3_nt: TGTGCCCGTGGTTGGGCTCCGACTACGGTCAAAGAGCAGTTCTTC
clone_size: -
j_call: TRBJ2-1
v_call: TRBV30
d_call: -

cdr3_aa: CASSPRSGWQPQHF
cdr3_nt: TGTGCCAGCAGCCCGAGGTCAGGGTGGCAGCCCCAGCATTTT
clone_size: few
j_call: TRBJ1-5
v_call: TRBV28
d_call: -

cdr3_aa: CASSDSGATGLF
cdr3_nt: TGTGCCAGCAGTGACTCGGGGGCGACAGGCCTCTTT
clone_size: few
j_call: TRBJ1-1
v_call: TRBV6-4
d_call: -

cdr3_aa: CASGLAGDKQYF
cdr3_nt: TGTGCCAGCGGGCTAGCGGGAGATAAGCAGTACTTC
clone_size: many
j_call: TRBJ2-7
v_call: TRBV28
d_call: TRBD2

cdr3_aa: CATSEQGADYNEQFF
cdr3_nt: TGTGCCACCTCCGAACAGGGGGCGGACTACAATGAGCAGTTCTTC
clone_size: -
j_call: TRBJ2-1
v_call: TRBV6-1
d_call: TRBD1

cdr3_aa: CASSQPQGRNSPLHF
cdr3_nt: TGTGCCAGCAGCCAACCGCAGGGGAGGAATTCACCCCTCCACTTT
clone_size: -
j_call: TRBJ1-6
v_call: TRBV3-1
d_call: -

cdr3_aa: CASIPTILGSTEAFF
cdr3_nt: TGTGCCAGCATCCCGACGATTCTAGGGAGCACTGAAGCTTTCTTT
clone_size: once
j_call: TRBJ1-1
v_call: TRBV6-1
d_call: -

cdr3_aa: CASSQDRQSSYEQYF
cdr3_nt: TGCGCCAGCAGCCAAGACCGACAGAGCTCCTACGAGCAGTACTTC
clone_size: -
j_call: TRBJ2-7
v_call: TRBV4-3
d_call: -

cdr3_aa: CASSRTVTSKAFF
cdr3_nt: TGTGCCAGCAGCCGGACGGTGACTTCTAAAGCTTTCTTT
clone_size: -
j_call: TRBJ1-1
v_call: TRBV25-1
d_call: -

cdr3_aa: CSASRTSGSSYEQYF
cdr3_nt: TGCAGTGCTAGCCGAACTAGCGGGAGTTCGTACGAGCAGTACTTC
clone_size: few
j_call: TRBJ2-7
v_call: TRBV20-1
d_call: TRBD2

cdr3_aa: CATSGYNNEQFF
cdr3_nt: TGTGCCACCAGTGGTTATAACAATGAGCAGTTCTTC
clone_size: -
j_call: TRBJ2-1
v_call: TRBV24-1
d_call: -

cdr3_aa: CAKRPRGGTEAFF
cdr3_nt: TGTGCTAAGAGGCCCAGGGGCGGTACTGAAGCTTTCTTT
clone_size: -
j_call: TRBJ1-1
v_call: TRBV14
d_call: -

cdr3_aa: CASSFLLTETQYF
cdr3_nt: TGTGCCAGCAGCTTTCTTCTGACCGAGACCCAGTACTTC
clone_size: once
j_call: TRBJ2-5
v_call: TRBV7-2
d_call: -

cdr3_aa: CASRRTSGSGGADTQYF
cdr3_nt: TGTGCCAGCCGTCGGACTAGCGGGAGTGGTGGGGCAGATACGCAGTATTTT
clone_size: many
j_call: TRBJ2-3
v_call: TRBV7-2
d_call: TRBD2

cdr3_aa: CASGTLGGPEAFF
cdr3_nt: TGTGCTAGTGGTACTCTTGGGGGCCCTGAAGCTTTCTTT
clone_size: -
j_call: TRBJ1-1
v_call: TRBV12-5
d_call: -

cdr3_aa: CASSPVPLGSGNTIYF
cdr3_nt: TGCGCCAGCAGCCCCGTCCCGTTGGGCTCTGGAAACACCATATATTTT
clone_size: -
j_call: TRBJ1-3
v_call: TRBV4-3
d_call: -

cdr3_aa: CASRPGTQGINIQYF
cdr3_nt: TGTGCCAGCAGGCCAGGGACACAGGGTATCAACATTCAGTACTTC
clone_size: many
j_call: TRBJ2-4
v_call: TRBV11-3
d_call: -

cdr3_aa: CASSLSSGLRYGYTF
cdr3_nt: TGTGCCAGCAGTTTATCTTCCGGGTTGAGGTATGGCTACACCTTC
clone_size: medium-sized
j_call: TRBJ1-2
v_call: TRBV27
d_call: -

cdr3_aa: CASSPTGTDHNEQFF
cdr3_nt: TGCGCCAGCAGCCCAACGGGGACAGATCACAATGAGCAGTTCTTC
clone_size: -
j_call: TRBJ2-1
v_call: TRBV5-1
d_call: TRBD1

cdr3_aa: CATSTGGETQYF
cdr3_nt: TGTGCCACCTCCACTGGGGGGGAGACCCAGTACTTC
clone_size: -
j_call: TRBJ2-5
v_call: TRBV24-1
d_call: -